These T cell receptor beta chains were read from a single sample in a study of T cells in Graves' hyperthyroidism and ophthalmopathy. TCRdb re-analysed the multiplex PCR reads in MiXCR, keeping a single row per CDR3 protein. Altogether approximately 700,000 distinct CDR3 sequences are present, 16% being singletons, with the ten largest covering about 8.4%. The sequenced sample was blood. These receptors all come from a man aged 18 to 35 with Graves' hyperthyroidism. CDR3s include the opening cysteine and the closing phenylalanine or tryptophan. Fields, in order: clone size, V gene, D gene, J gene, CDR3 protein, CDR3 DNA. A D gene is named only where the DNA matches it firmly. The size entry is marked missing in some rows and otherwise reads once, few, many or a size class.

clone size: few; V gene: TRBV2; D gene: TRBD2; J gene: TRBJ2-5; CDR3 protein: CASSETSGGVETQYF; CDR3 DNA: TGTGCCAGCAGTGAGACTAGCGGTGGCGTGGAGACCCAGTACTTC
clone size: -; V gene: TRBV6-2/TRBV6-3; D gene: -; J gene: TRBJ2-3; CDR3 protein: CASSQQGPRTDTQYF; CDR3 DNA: TGTGCCAGCAGCCAACAGGGACCACGCACAGATACGCAGTATTTT
clone size: many; V gene: TRBV7-2; D gene: TRBD2; J gene: TRBJ2-4; CDR3 protein: CASSSPSGRAKNIQYF; CDR3 DNA: TGTGCCAGCAGCTCGCCTAGCGGGAGGGCCAAAAACATTCAGTACTTC
clone size: -; V gene: TRBV27; D gene: -; J gene: TRBJ2-7; CDR3 protein: CASSPRRSYEQYF; CDR3 DNA: TGTGCCAGCAGCCCCCGAAGATCCTACGAGCAGTACTTC
clone size: many; V gene: TRBV12-3/TRBV12-4; D gene: TRBD1; J gene: TRBJ1-1; CDR3 protein: CASSPRGTGNTEAFF; CDR3 DNA: TGTGCCAGCAGTCCGAGGGGGACAGGGAACACTGAAGCTTTCTTT
clone size: few; V gene: TRBV28; D gene: -; J gene: TRBJ1-2; CDR3 protein: CASSLGGLGGSGYTF; CDR3 DNA: TGTGCCAGCAGCCTTGGAGGGTTGGGGGGTAGTGGCTACACCTTC
clone size: many; V gene: TRBV2; D gene: TRBD1; J gene: TRBJ2-1; CDR3 protein: CAGGTGGNEQFF; CDR3 DNA: TGTGCCGGTGGGACAGGGGGCAATGAGCAGTTCTTC
clone size: -; V gene: TRBV19; D gene: -; J gene: TRBJ2-2; CDR3 protein: CASSILGAGTGELFF; CDR3 DNA: TGTGCCAGTAGTATTTTGGGTGCGGGCACCGGGGAGCTGTTTTTT
clone size: -; V gene: TRBV7-6; D gene: -; J gene: TRBJ1-3; CDR3 protein: CASSSPGLDTIYF; CDR3 DNA: TGTGCCAGCAGCAGTCCGGGGTTGGACACCATATATTTT
clone size: -; V gene: TRBV25-1; D gene: TRBD1; J gene: TRBJ1-6; CDR3 protein: CASSSQGAGSPLHF; CDR3 DNA: TGTGCCAGCAGTTCTCAGGGGGCTGGTTCACCCCTCCACTTT
clone size: many; V gene: TRBV28; D gene: -; J gene: TRBJ2-5; CDR3 protein: CASSSYRGGETQYF; CDR3 DNA: TGTGCCAGCAGTTCCTACAGGGGAGGGGAGACCCAGTACTTC
clone size: many; V gene: TRBV20-1; D gene: -; J gene: TRBJ1-1; CDR3 protein: CSASRSGVETEAFF; CDR3 DNA: TGCAGTGCTAGTCGATCCGGGGTGGAGACTGAAGCTTTCTTT
clone size: few; V gene: TRBV3-1; D gene: -; J gene: TRBJ1-4; CDR3 protein: CASSDQGDEKLFF; CDR3 DNA: TGTGCCAGCAGCGACCAGGGCGACGAAAAACTGTTTTTT
clone size: -; V gene: TRBV19; D gene: TRBD2; J gene: TRBJ2-2; CDR3 protein: CASRRRGAGELFF; CDR3 DNA: TGTGCCAGTAGACGCCGGGGGGCCGGGGAGCTGTTTTTT
clone size: -; V gene: TRBV18; D gene: -; J gene: TRBJ1-3; CDR3 protein: CASSPNLGGGNTIYF; CDR3 DNA: TGTGCCAGCTCACCCAACCTAGGAGGTGGAAACACCATATATTTT
clone size: many; V gene: TRBV12-3/TRBV12-4; D gene: TRBD2; J gene: TRBJ2-3; CDR3 protein: CASNSVPSGSRDTQYF; CDR3 DNA: TGTGCCAGCAACAGCGTGCCTAGCGGGAGTCGGGATACGCAGTATTTT
clone size: few; V gene: TRBV14; D gene: TRBD1; J gene: TRBJ2-7; CDR3 protein: CASSQSTRWGQMPYEQYF; CDR3 DNA: TGTGCCAGCAGCCAGTCTACTCGTTGGGGACAGATGCCCTACGAGCAGTACTTC
clone size: few; V gene: TRBV11-3; D gene: -; J gene: TRBJ2-7; CDR3 protein: CASSSQGKGTYEQYF; CDR3 DNA: TGTGCCAGCAGCTCCCAGGGGAAAGGGACCTACGAGCAGTACTTC
clone size: many; V gene: TRBV11-3; D gene: TRBD1; J gene: TRBJ1-1; CDR3 protein: CASSYTGTGGWRKAFF; CDR3 DNA: TGTGCCAGCAGTTATACCGGGACAGGGGGCTGGAGAAAAGCTTTCTTT
clone size: -; V gene: TRBV9; D gene: -; J gene: TRBJ1-6; CDR3 protein: CASSVGGRNNSPLHF; CDR3 DNA: TGTGCCAGCAGCGTAGGTGGCAGAAATAATTCACCCCTCCACTTT
clone size: once; V gene: TRBV19; D gene: -; J gene: TRBJ2-2; CDR3 protein: CAQRAQGGELFF; CDR3 DNA: TGTGCTCAGAGGGCCCAAGGCGGGGAGCTGTTTTTT
clone size: -; V gene: TRBV18; D gene: TRBD1; J gene: TRBJ2-7; CDR3 protein: CASSPLPGQGAEQYF; CDR3 DNA: TGTGCCAGCTCACCTTTACCGGGACAGGGGGCCGAGCAGTACTTC
clone size: -; V gene: TRBV7-2; D gene: -; J gene: TRBJ2-2; CDR3 protein: CASSLQRDRTGELFF; CDR3 DNA: TGTGCCAGCAGCTTACAGCGGGACAGAACCGGGGAGCTGTTTTTT
clone size: -; V gene: TRBV27; D gene: TRBD1; J gene: TRBJ1-2; CDR3 protein: CASSTRAGGAGYGYTF; CDR3 DNA: TGTGCCAGCAGTACTCGGGCAGGGGGCGCCGGCTATGGCTACACCTTC
clone size: -; V gene: TRBV12-3/TRBV12-4; D gene: TRBD1; J gene: TRBJ2-7; CDR3 protein: CASSASTGGQQYF; CDR3 DNA: TGTGCCAGCAGCGCCTCGACAGGGGGTCAGCAGTACTTC
clone size: many; V gene: TRBV5-6; D gene: TRBD1; J gene: TRBJ2-7; CDR3 protein: CASRTTGGVYEQYF; CDR3 DNA: TGTGCCAGCAGGACAACAGGGGGAGTCTACGAGCAGTACTTC
clone size: few; V gene: TRBV27; D gene: -; J gene: TRBJ1-5; CDR3 protein: CASSVRGTLSQPQHF; CDR3 DNA: TGTGCCAGCAGTGTAAGAGGGACCCTAAGTCAGCCCCAGCATTTT
clone size: few; V gene: TRBV3-1; D gene: -; J gene: TRBJ2-7; CDR3 protein: CASSQDPGTYYEQYF; CDR3 DNA: TGTGCCAGCAGCCAAGATCCCGGGACATATTACGAGCAGTACTTC
clone size: few; V gene: TRBV19; D gene: TRBD1; J gene: TRBJ1-2; CDR3 protein: CASSGGQVTSGYTF; CDR3 DNA: TGTGCCAGCTCGGGAGGACAGGTGACCTCTGGCTACACCTTC
clone size: many; V gene: TRBV28; D gene: TRBD2; J gene: TRBJ2-1; CDR3 protein: CASNPSGLAGVHEQFF; CDR3 DNA: TGTGCCAGCAATCCCTCGGGACTAGCGGGAGTCCATGAGCAGTTCTTC
clone size: few; V gene: TRBV18; D gene: -; J gene: TRBJ2-5; CDR3 protein: CASSPFPPPQETQYF; CDR3 DNA: TGTGCCAGCTCACCGTTTCCTCCCCCGCAAGAGACCCAGTACTTC
clone size: many; V gene: TRBV10-1; D gene: -; J gene: TRBJ1-4; CDR3 protein: CASRVVQLGPGTNEKLFF; CDR3 DNA: TGCGCCAGCAGAGTCGTCCAGTTGGGTCCGGGAACTAATGAAAAACTGTTTTTT
clone size: many; V gene: TRBV7-2; D gene: TRBD2; J gene: TRBJ2-3; CDR3 protein: CASILWGSGNTDTQYF; CDR3 DNA: TGTGCCAGCATCCTATGGGGTAGCGGGAACACAGATACGCAGTATTTT
clone size: few; V gene: TRBV12-3/TRBV12-4; D gene: -; J gene: TRBJ1-2; CDR3 protein: CASSPPGARPEESYYGYTF; CDR3 DNA: TGTGCCAGCAGTCCTCCGGGGGCGAGGCCCGAGGAGTCCTACTATGGCTACACCTTC
clone size: many; V gene: TRBV6-1; D gene: -; J gene: TRBJ2-5; CDR3 protein: CASRPRTYVTETQYF; CDR3 DNA: TGTGCCTCCCGACCCCGCACGTATGTAACAGAGACCCAGTACTTC
clone size: many; V gene: TRBV7-2; D gene: TRBD2; J gene: TRBJ2-5; CDR3 protein: CASSLDAGGQTQYF; CDR3 DNA: TGTGCCAGCAGCTTAGATGCGGGAGGACAGACCCAGTACTTC
clone size: many; V gene: TRBV24-1; D gene: TRBD2; J gene: TRBJ2-1; CDR3 protein: CATQESGRASEQFF; CDR3 DNA: TGTGCCACCCAGGAGAGCGGGAGGGCCAGTGAGCAGTTCTTC
clone size: -; V gene: TRBV4-2; D gene: TRBD2; J gene: TRBJ2-7; CDR3 protein: CASSVIAGARDEQYF; CDR3 DNA: TGTGCCAGCAGCGTCATAGCGGGAGCTCGGGACGAGCAGTACTTC
clone size: -; V gene: TRBV7-9; D gene: -; J gene: TRBJ2-1; CDR3 protein: CASSRPPTGTPFNEQFF; CDR3 DNA: TGTGCCAGCAGCCGCCCCCCTACCGGGACTCCTTTCAATGAGCAGTTCTTC
clone size: -; V gene: TRBV29-1; D gene: -; J gene: TRBJ2-5; CDR3 protein: CSVAAASVETQYF; CDR3 DNA: TGCAGCGTTGCAGCGGCTAGCGTCGAGACCCAGTACTTC
clone size: -; V gene: TRBV4-3; D gene: -; J gene: TRBJ2-3; CDR3 protein: CASSQDGGGYTDTQYF; CDR3 DNA: TGCGCCAGCAGCCAAGATGGAGGGGGTTACACAGATACGCAGTATTTT
clone size: -; V gene: TRBV2; D gene: -; J gene: TRBJ2-5; CDR3 protein: CATRGGVYQETQYF; CDR3 DNA: TGTGCCACAAGGGGCGGCGTGTACCAAGAGACCCAGTACTTC
clone size: many; V gene: TRBV10-3; D gene: TRBD2; J gene: TRBJ2-7; CDR3 protein: CAISGTKTSGAHYEQYF; CDR3 DNA: TGTGCCATCAGTGGGACTAAAACTAGCGGAGCTCACTACGAGCAGTACTTC
clone size: few; V gene: TRBV7-3; D gene: TRBD1; J gene: TRBJ1-1; CDR3 protein: CASRAGGANTEAFF; CDR3 DNA: TGTGCCAGCAGGGCAGGGGGGGCGAACACTGAAGCTTTCTTT
clone size: few; V gene: TRBV11-3; D gene: TRBD2; J gene: TRBJ2-1; CDR3 protein: CASSSVKLAGGYNEQFF; CDR3 DNA: TGTGCCAGCAGCTCGGTAAAGCTAGCGGGAGGCTACAATGAGCAGTTCTTC
clone size: -; V gene: TRBV6-1; D gene: -; J gene: TRBJ2-2; CDR3 protein: CASSEARVELFF; CDR3 DNA: TGTGCCAGCAGTGAAGCGCGTGTGGAGCTGTTTTTT
clone size: -; V gene: TRBV6-5; D gene: -; J gene: TRBJ2-5; CDR3 protein: CASSYPDREGTQYF; CDR3 DNA: TGTGCCAGCAGTTACCCGGACAGGGAGGGGACCCAGTACTTC
clone size: few; V gene: TRBV5-1; D gene: TRBD1; J gene: TRBJ2-7; CDR3 protein: CASSGGTGGSEQYF; CDR3 DNA: TGCGCCAGCAGCGGGGGGACAGGGGGCAGCGAGCAGTACTTC
clone size: -; V gene: TRBV29-1; D gene: -; J gene: TRBJ2-1; CDR3 protein: CSAGQNILYEQFF; CDR3 DNA: TGCAGCGCGGGACAAAATATTTTATATGAGCAGTTCTTC
clone size: many; V gene: TRBV7-2; D gene: TRBD2; J gene: TRBJ2-1; CDR3 protein: CASSFGLADMYNEQFF; CDR3 DNA: TGTGCCAGCAGCTTTGGACTAGCTGATATGTACAATGAGCAGTTCTTC
clone size: few; V gene: TRBV5-4; D gene: TRBD1; J gene: TRBJ1-6; CDR3 protein: CASSLGGQGNSPLHF; CDR3 DNA: TGTGCCAGCAGCCTGGGGGGACAGGGGAATTCACCCCTCCACTTT
clone size: many; V gene: TRBV12-3/TRBV12-4; D gene: -; J gene: TRBJ1-5; CDR3 protein: CASSLAATQPQHF; CDR3 DNA: TGTGCCAGCAGTTTAGCAGCGACTCAGCCCCAGCATTTT